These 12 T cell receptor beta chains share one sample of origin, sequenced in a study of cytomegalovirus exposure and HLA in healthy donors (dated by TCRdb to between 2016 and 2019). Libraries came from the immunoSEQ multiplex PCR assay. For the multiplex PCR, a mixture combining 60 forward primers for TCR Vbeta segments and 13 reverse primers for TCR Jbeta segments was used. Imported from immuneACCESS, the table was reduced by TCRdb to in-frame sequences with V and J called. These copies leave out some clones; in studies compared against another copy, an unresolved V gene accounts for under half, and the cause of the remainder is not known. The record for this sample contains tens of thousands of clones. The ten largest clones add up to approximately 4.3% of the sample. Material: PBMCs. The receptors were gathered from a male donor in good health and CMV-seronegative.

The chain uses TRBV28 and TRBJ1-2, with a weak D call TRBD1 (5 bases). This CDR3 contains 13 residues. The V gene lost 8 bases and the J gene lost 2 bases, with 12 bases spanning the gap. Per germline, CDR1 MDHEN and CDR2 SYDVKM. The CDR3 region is CASLRGANYGYTF. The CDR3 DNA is TGTGCCAGCCTTCGTGGGGCGAACTATGGCTACACCTTC.

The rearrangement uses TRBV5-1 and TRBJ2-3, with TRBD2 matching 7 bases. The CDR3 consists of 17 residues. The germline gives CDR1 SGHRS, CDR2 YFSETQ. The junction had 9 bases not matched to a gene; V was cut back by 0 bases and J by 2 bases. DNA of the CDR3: TGCGCCAGCAGCTTGGGGGCAGCGGGGTATTTCACAGATACGCAGTATTTT. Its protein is CASSLGAAGYFTDTQYF.

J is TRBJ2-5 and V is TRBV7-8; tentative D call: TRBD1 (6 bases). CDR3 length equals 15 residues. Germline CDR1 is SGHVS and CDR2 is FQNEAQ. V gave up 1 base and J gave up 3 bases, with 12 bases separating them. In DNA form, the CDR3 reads TGTGCCAGCAGCTTAGTAGGGGGATCAAAAGAGACCCAGTACTTC. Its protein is CASSLVGGSKETQYF. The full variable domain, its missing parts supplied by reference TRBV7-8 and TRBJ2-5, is GAGVSQSPRYKVAKRGQDVALRCDPISGHVSLFWYQQALGQGPEFLTYFQNEAQLDKSGLPSDRFFAERPEGSVSTLKIQRTQQEDSAVYLCASSLVGGSKETQYFGPGTRLLVL.

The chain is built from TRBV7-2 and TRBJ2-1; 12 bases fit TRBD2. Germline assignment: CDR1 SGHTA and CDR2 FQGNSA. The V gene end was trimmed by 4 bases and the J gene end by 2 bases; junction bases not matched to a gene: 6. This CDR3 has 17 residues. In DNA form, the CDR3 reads TGTGCCAGCAGCTCCTCACTAGCGGGAGGCACCTACAATGAGCAGTTCTTC. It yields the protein CASSSSLAGGTYNEQFF.

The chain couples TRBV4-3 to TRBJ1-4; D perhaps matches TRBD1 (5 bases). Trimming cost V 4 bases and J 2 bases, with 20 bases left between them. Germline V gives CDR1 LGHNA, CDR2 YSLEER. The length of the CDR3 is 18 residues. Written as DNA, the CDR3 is TGCGCCAGCAGCCCTCACGGGCAGGGTCGGAGTACTAATGAAAAACTGTTTTTT. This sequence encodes CASSPHGQGRSTNEKLFF.

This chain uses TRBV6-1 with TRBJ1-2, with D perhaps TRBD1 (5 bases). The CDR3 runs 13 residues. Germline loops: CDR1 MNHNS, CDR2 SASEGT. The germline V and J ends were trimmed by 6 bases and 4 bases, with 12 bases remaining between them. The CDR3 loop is CASREGRGYGYTF. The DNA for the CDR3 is TGTGCCAGCAGGGAGGGACGGGGCTATGGCTACACCTTC.

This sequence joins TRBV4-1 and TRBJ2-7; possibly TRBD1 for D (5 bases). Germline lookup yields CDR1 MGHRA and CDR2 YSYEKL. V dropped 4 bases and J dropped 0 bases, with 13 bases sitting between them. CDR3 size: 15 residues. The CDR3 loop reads CASSPPDRLSYEQYF. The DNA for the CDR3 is TGCGCCAGCAGCCCACCTGACAGACTCTCCTACGAGCAGTACTTC.

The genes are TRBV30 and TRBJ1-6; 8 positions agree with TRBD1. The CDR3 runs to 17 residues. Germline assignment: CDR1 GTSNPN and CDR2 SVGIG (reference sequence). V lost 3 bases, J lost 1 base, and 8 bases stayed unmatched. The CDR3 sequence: CAWSLQGGWSYNSPLHF. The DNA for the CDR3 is TGTGCCTGGAGCCTACAGGGGGGTTGGTCCTATAATTCACCCCTCCACTTT.

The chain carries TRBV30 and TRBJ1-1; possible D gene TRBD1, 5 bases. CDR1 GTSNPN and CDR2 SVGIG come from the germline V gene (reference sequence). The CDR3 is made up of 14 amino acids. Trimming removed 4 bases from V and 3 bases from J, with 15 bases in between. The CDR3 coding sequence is TGTGCCTGGACCGGGGGTTGGGGGGACACTGAAGCTTTCTTT. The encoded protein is CAWTGGWGDTEAFF.

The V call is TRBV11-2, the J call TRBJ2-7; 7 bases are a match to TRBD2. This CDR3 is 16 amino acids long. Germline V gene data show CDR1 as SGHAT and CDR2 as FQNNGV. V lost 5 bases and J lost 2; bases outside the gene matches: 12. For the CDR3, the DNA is TGTGCCAGCAGCACCACCCGGGGGAGGGGCCCCTACGAGCAGTACTTC. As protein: CASSTTRGRGPYEQYF.

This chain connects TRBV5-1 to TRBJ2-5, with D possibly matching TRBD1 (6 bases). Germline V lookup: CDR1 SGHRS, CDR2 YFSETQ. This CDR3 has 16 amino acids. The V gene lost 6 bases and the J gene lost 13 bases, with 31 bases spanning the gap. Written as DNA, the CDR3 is TGCGCCAGCACCCAAAGTCTAGGGGGACGACCCCTAACACTGTACTTC. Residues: CASTQSLGGRPLTLYF. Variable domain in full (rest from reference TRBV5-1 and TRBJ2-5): KAGVTQTPRYLIKTRGQQVTLSCSPISGHRSVSWYQQTPGQGLQFLFEYFSETQRNKGNFPGRFSGRQFSNSRSEMNVSTLELGDSALYLCASTQSLGGRPLTLYFGPGTRLLVL.

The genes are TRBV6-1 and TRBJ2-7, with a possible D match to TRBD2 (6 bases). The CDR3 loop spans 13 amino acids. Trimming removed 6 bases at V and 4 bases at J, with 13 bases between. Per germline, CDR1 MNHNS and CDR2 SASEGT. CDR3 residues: CASSPVEGYEQYF. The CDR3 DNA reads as TGTGCCAGCAGCCCCGTGGAGGGTTACGAGCAGTACTTC.